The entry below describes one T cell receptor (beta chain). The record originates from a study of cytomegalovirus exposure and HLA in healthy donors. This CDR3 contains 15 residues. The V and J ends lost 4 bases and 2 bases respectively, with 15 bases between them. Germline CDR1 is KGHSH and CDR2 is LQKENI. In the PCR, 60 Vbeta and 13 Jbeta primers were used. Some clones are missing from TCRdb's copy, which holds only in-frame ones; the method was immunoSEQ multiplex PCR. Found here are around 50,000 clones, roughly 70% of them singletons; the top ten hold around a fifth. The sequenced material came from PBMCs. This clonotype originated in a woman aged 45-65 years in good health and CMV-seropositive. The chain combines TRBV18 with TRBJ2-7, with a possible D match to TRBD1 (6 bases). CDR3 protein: CASSQQGEGPYEQYF. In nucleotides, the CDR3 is TGTGCCAGCTCACAACAGGGAGAGGGCCCCTACGAGCAGTACTTC.